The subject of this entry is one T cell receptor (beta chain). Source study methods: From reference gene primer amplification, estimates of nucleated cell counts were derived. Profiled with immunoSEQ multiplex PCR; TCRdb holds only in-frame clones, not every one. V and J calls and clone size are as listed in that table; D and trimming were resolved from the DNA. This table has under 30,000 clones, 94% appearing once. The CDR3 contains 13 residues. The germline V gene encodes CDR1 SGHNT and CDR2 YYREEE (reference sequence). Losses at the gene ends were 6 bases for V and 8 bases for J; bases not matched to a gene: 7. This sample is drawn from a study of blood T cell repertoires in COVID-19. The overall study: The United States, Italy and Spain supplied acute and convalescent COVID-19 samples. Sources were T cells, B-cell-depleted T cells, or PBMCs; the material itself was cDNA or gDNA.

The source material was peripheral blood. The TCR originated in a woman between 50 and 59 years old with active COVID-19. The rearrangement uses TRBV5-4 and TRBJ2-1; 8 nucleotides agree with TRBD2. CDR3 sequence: CASTDSGNDEQFF. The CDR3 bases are TGTGCCAGCACGGATAGCGGGAATGATGAGCAGTTCTTC.